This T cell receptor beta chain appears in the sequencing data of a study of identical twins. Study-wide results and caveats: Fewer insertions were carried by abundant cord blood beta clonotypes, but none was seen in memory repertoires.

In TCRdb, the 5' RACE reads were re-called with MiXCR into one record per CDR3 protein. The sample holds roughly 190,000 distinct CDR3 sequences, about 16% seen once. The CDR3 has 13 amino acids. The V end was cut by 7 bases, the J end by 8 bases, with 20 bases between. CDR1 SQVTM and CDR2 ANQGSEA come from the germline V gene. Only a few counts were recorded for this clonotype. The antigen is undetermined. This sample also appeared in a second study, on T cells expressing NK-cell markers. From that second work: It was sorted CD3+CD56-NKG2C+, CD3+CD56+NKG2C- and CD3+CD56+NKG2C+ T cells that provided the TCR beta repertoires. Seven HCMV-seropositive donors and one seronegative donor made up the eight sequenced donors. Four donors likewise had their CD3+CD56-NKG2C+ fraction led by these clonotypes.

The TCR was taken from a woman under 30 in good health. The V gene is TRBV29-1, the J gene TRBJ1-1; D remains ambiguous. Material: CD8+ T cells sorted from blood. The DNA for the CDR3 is TGCAGCGCCGAGGGTCTTCCTGGGCCCGAAGCTTTCTTT. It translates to CSAEGLPGPEAFF.